Presented here are 18 T cell receptor beta chains from one specimen sequenced in a study of lymphopenia after photon versus proton radiotherapy. Assay: immunoSEQ multiplex PCR; the TCRdb copy retains only in-frame clones and omits some. Seen here are tens of thousands of clones, approximately 89% observed once, and the top ten hold 6.5% to 8%. The specimen comprised peripheral blood, sampled from a patient treated with proton-based radiotherapy. Receptors originate from a woman aged 70-85 years with pancreatic cancer. Some clones in this sample may be carry-over from other donors' samples.

The genes are TRBV5-4 and TRBJ2-3; 8 bases map to TRBD2. Germline V gene data show CDR1 as SGHNT and CDR2 as YYREEE (reference sequence). The CDR3 sequence is 15 residues long. V was clipped by 4 bases and J by 0 bases; unmatched bases: 4. The CDR3 spells CASSQLAESTDTQYF. CDR3 bases: TGTGCCAGCAGCCAACTAGCGGAAAGCACAGATACGCAGTATTTT.

The V gene is TRBV14, the J gene TRBJ1-1; D is ambiguous. Germline V gene data show CDR1 as SGHDN and CDR2 as FVKESK. CDR3 length: 13 amino acids. Between the trimmed V and J ends, which lost 8 bases and 0 bases, there was a span of 10 bases. The CDR3 protein is CASSNSVNTEAFF. CDR3 nucleotides: TGTGCCAGCTCAAACAGTGTGAACACTGAAGCTTTCTTT.

V gene TRBV5-1 combines with J gene TRBJ2-3; 8 bases align to TRBD2. V shed 4 bases, J shed 0 bases, and the junction held 4 bases outside the gene matches. This CDR3 region has 15 residues. Germline CDR1 and CDR2: SGHRS and YFSETQ. The CDR3 protein is CASSGLAGSTDTQYF. In nucleotides, the CDR3 is TGCGCCAGCAGCGGGTTAGCGGGAAGCACAGATACGCAGTATTTT.

The chain uses TRBV27 and TRBJ1-2; D gene ambiguous. V lost 5 bases and J 6 bases, leaving 13 bases between the germline ends. CDR1 and CDR2 (germline): MNHEY, SMNVEV (reference sequence). The CDR3 has 13 amino acids. CDR3 coding DNA: TGTGCCAGCAGTGGACCTGACGGGAATGGCTACACCTTC. It specifies CASSGPDGNGYTF.

The rearrangement links TRBV30 to TRBJ1-5; tentative D call: TRBD1 (5 bases). The CDR3 extends over 12 amino acids. Per germline, CDR1 GTSNPN and CDR2 SVGIG (reference sequence). V was pared by 1 base and J by 11 bases, with 12 bases between. The CDR3: CAWSAGGTAQHF. The CDR3 DNA reads as TGTGCCTGGAGTGCGGGGGGAACAGCCCAGCATTTT. The complete variable domain, with remaining parts taken from reference TRBV30 and TRBJ1-5, reads SQTIHQWPATLVQPVGSPLSLECTVEGTSNPNLYWYRQAAGRGLQLLFYSVGIGQISSEVPQNLSASRPQDRQFILSSKKLLLSDSGFYLCAWSAGGTAQHFGDGTRLSIL.

The chain links TRBV29-1 to TRBJ1-2; D might be TRBD1 (5 bases). V shed 2 bases and J shed 3 bases, with 22 bases lying between them. This CDR3 region has 17 residues. Germline V lookup: CDR1 SQVTM, CDR2 ANQGSEA. The CDR3 is CSVESYVGGARDYGYTF. The DNA for the CDR3 is TGCAGCGTTGAATCATATGTAGGAGGGGCGCGGGACTATGGCTACACCTTC.

The chain has TRBV27 and TRBJ2-5; 7 nucleotides agree with TRBD1. The V gene's germline CDR1 is MNHEY and CDR2 SMNVEV (reference sequence). The CDR3 contains 14 residues. V trimming: 2 bases; J trimming: 5 bases; junction bases outside the gene matches: 5. This chain's CDR3 is CASSLRQGTETQYF. The DNA of the CDR3 is TGTGCCAGCAGTTTAAGACAGGGTACGGAGACCCAGTACTTC.

The CDR3: CATNWGTDSKQYF. The CDR3 bases are TGTGCCACAAATTGGGGGACAGACTCAAAGCAGTACTTC. V gene TRBV28 combines with J gene TRBJ2-7; 7 positions match TRBD1. The V and J ends lost 10 bases and 8 bases, in that order; junction bases with no gene match: 14. The germline gives CDR1 MDHEN, CDR2 SYDVKM. The CDR3 is 13 amino acids.

This clone was picked up one time. The gene calls are TRBV10-2 and TRBJ1-3; the match to TRBD1 covers 7 bases. V gave up 3 bases and J gave up 4 bases; unmatched junction bases: 3. The CDR3 is 14 amino acids. CDR1 and CDR2 (germline): WSHSY, SAAADI. The CDR3 is CASSEQGNGNTIYF. For the CDR3, the DNA is TGCGCCAGCAGTGAACAGGGGAACGGAAACACCATATATTTT.

The chain employs TRBV6-5 and TRBJ1-4; TRBD1 is a possible D gene (5 bases). V was shortened by 2 bases and J by 0 bases, with 10 bases between the two germline ends. Per germline, CDR1 MNHEY and CDR2 SVGAGI. This CDR3 contains 16 residues. The CDR3 here is CASSYGAPATNEKLFF. The CDR3 DNA follows: TGTGCCAGCAGTTACGGGGCCCCCGCAACTAATGAAAAACTGTTTTTT.

The CDR3: CASSPNPGSTDTQYF. CDR3 DNA: TGTGCCAGCAGCCCAAACCCAGGAAGCACAGATACGCAGTATTTT. The chain combines TRBV7-2 with TRBJ2-3; unclear D gene. Germline V gene lookup returns CDR1 SGHTA and CDR2 FQGNSA. The CDR3 spans 15 residues. Trimming shortened V by 5 bases and J by 0 bases, and 12 bases separated the two germline ends.

Here the CDR3 reads CASRSLHIGSQPQHF. For the CDR3, the DNA is TGTGCCAGTAGGTCTCTCCACATTGGAAGCCAGCCCCAGCATTTT. This chain links TRBV19 with TRBJ1-5, with unresolved D. Germline loops: CDR1 LNHDA, CDR2 SQIVND (reference sequence). Trimming took 6 bases from V and 7 from J, leaving 19 bases between them. The CDR3 spans 15 residues.

This clone turned up a few times. The chain has TRBV5-1 and TRBJ1-1; TRBD1 might be the D (6 bases). The CDR3 has 15 amino acids. Germline V CDR1 and CDR2: SGHRS, YFSETQ. Trimming left V 0 bases short and J 9 bases short, with 18 bases between. CDR3 residues: CASSLAGEAVPQAFF. The CDR3 DNA reads as TGCGCCAGCAGCTTGGCAGGGGAAGCGGTACCTCAAGCTTTCTTT.

This sequence joins TRBV27 and TRBJ2-3; D tentatively reads TRBD1 or TRBD2 (5 bases each). V lost 0 bases and J 7 bases, leaving 14 bases between the germline ends. Germline CDR1 reads MNHEY; CDR2 reads SMNVEV (reference sequence). There are 15 residues in the CDR3. In nucleotides, the CDR3 is TGTGCCAGCAGTTTATCGTGGGGGACGGTCAATACGCAGTATTTT. As protein: CASSLSWGTVNTQYF.

The gene calls are TRBV7-8 and TRBJ2-3; the D gene is possibly TRBD2 (5 bases). V lost 9 bases to trimming and J lost 0 bases, with 13 bases between them. The CDR3 sequence is 14 residues long. CDR1 SGHVS and CDR2 FQNEAQ come from the germline V gene. The CDR3 sequence is CASRADTSTDTQYF. CDR3 bases: TGTGCCAGTAGAGCGGATACTAGCACAGATACGCAGTATTTT.

The chain combines TRBV9 with TRBJ2-7; TRBD2 matches at 10 bases. The CDR3 is 16 residues long. Germline CDR1 and CDR2: SGDLS and YYNGEE. Unmatched junction bases numbered 7, after V lost 0 bases and J lost 4 bases. The CDR3: CASSVGVLAGRYEQYF. CDR3 sequence (DNA): TGTGCCAGCAGCGTAGGGGTACTAGCGGGAAGATACGAGCAGTACTTC.

Note on this clone: A read error may account for a junction end that differs from germline. V usage is TRBV5-6 and J usage is TRBJ1-6; a weak D match, TRBD1 (5 bases). CDR3 length equals 16 residues. The germline V gene encodes CDR1 SGHDT and CDR2 YYEEEE. The CDR3 loop reads CASTLGQRGNNSPLHF. In DNA, the CDR3 is TGTGCCAGCACCTTGGGGCAGAGAGGGAATAATTCACCCCTCCACTTT.

V is TRBV11-2 and J is TRBJ2-3; perhaps TRBD1 as D (5 bases). Germline assignment: CDR1 SGHAT and CDR2 FQNNGV. CDR3 length: 13 amino acids. The V and J ends lost 2 bases and 4 bases respectively, with 7 bases between them. The CDR3 DNA reads TGTGCCAGCAGCTTAAGGGGCGCAGATACGCAGTATTTT. It specifies CASSLRGADTQYF.